This TCR beta chain was sequenced during a study of tumor-infiltrating lymphocytes in primary liver carcinoma. Germline DNA was extracted alongside blood RNA, which was obtained from unsorted whole blood. Germline loops: CDR1 SGHAT, CDR2 FQNNGV. The CDR3 extends over 15 amino acids. Of note for this clonotype: Compared with germline, one end of the junction differs, possibly owing to a read error.

Reverse transcription of about 500 ng total RNA with a constant-region primer produced TCR beta cDNA. Researchers made the TCR beta libraries by running three nested multiplex PCR rounds with slightly modified ARM-PCR. Two initial PCR rounds of around 10 cycles each paired TRBV1-TRBV30 forward primers with a C-beta reverse primer. In TCRdb, the multiplex PCR reads were re-called with MiXCR into one record per CDR3 protein. The sample yields 330,000 or so distinct CDR3 sequences, 65% seen once. The sequencing sample was made of peripheral blood. This clonotype was sampled from a man aged 40-50 years with primary liver carcinoma and hepatitis B virus infection. The chain carries TRBV11-2 and TRBJ1-1; D remains ambiguous. The CDR3 coding sequence is TGCGCCAGCAGCTTAGGCGGGAGCAGTAACATTGAAGCTTTCTTT. Encoded protein: CASSLGGSSNIEAFF.